Each of the 21 T cell receptor beta chains below was sequenced from the same sample in a study of T cells after yellow fever vaccination (dated by TCRdb to about 2019). Sample treatment or condition, as interpreted from the label and publication: live attenuated yellow fever vaccine strain. Library preparation was by 5' RACE. Sequencing took place on an Illumina NovaSeq 6000. TCRdb trimmed public reads at Q25 via fastp, called clones via MiXCR and kept in-frame beta chains. Each entry is one CDR3 protein sequence, shown with its most common DNA and genes. The sample table holds some 400,000 distinct CDR3 sequences, of which around 20% were seen once. Of the sample, roughly a sixth falls within the top ten clones. The sequencing here drew on PBMCs, taken before the yellow fever booster vaccination. The receptors come from a man aged 18-30 years who received the YFV17D yellow fever vaccine.

The genes are TRBV20-1 and TRBJ1-6, with D unresolved. This CDR3 has 19 residues. Germline CDR1 reads DFQATT; CDR2 reads SNEGSKA (reference sequence). V was cut by 0 bases and J by 3 bases, with 21 bases left in between. The DNA of the CDR3 is TGCAGTGCTAGAGATCCGGGGAGCGAGCCCCTAATCTATAATTCACCCCTCCACTTT. Translation gives CSARDPGSEPLIYNSPLHF.

This clonotype has more than one count but fewer than ten. The V and J genes are TRBV6-2 or TRBV6-3 and TRBJ2-1; maybe TRBD1 (5 bases). The CDR3 has 15 amino acids. The germline V gene encodes CDR1 MNHEY and CDR2 SVGEGT. Trimming took 6 bases from V and 0 from J, leaving 12 bases between them. The DNA of the CDR3 is TGTGCCAGCAGCCTAGGGGATCCCTCCTACAATGAGCAGTTCTTC. Amino acids: CASSLGDPSYNEQFF.

The CDR3: CASSTQDRGEFF. CDR3 nucleotide sequence: TGTGCCAGCAGCACACAGGACAGGGGAGAGTTCTTC. The V call is TRBV11-2, the J call TRBJ2-1; 9 bases agree with TRBD1. CDR3 size: 12 residues. Germline lookup yields CDR1 SGHAT and CDR2 FQNNGV. With V trimmed by 5 bases and J by 14 bases, 7 bases remained unmatched.

This clonotype was picked up many times. The V gene is TRBV7-9, the J gene TRBJ2-3; 15 bases map to TRBD2. V shed 7 bases, J shed 7 bases, and the junction held 6 bases outside the gene matches. The CDR3 covers 15 residues. Germline CDR1 and CDR2: SEHNR and FQNEAQ (reference sequence). CDR3 DNA sequence: TGTGCCAGCACCTTGGGGACTAGCGGGAGGCATACGCAGTATTTT. Translation: CASTLGTSGRHTQYF.

At least ten counts were recorded for this clonotype. The V and J genes are TRBV7-2 and TRBJ2-1, with D maybe TRBD1 (6 bases). V shed 4 bases and J shed 7 bases, with 8 bases lying between them. CDR3 length equals 12 residues. Germline CDR1 is SGHTA and CDR2 is FQGNSA. CDR3 protein: CASSSTGNEQFF. CDR3 DNA sequence: TGTGCCAGCAGCTCAACAGGGAATGAGCAGTTCTTC. Full variable domain (rest looked up from reference TRBV7-2 and TRBJ2-1): GAGVSQSPSNKVTEKGKDVELRCDPISGHTALYWYRQSLGQGLEFLIYFQGNSAPDKSGLPSDRFSAERTGGSVSTLTIQRTQQEDSAVYLCASSSTGNEQFFGPGTRLTVL.

CDR3 sequence (DNA): TGTGCCAGCAGTGGGGGACAGCGCTATAATTCACCCCTCCACTTT. This translates into CASSGGQRYNSPLHF. The chain carries TRBV6-2 or TRBV6-3 and TRBJ1-6; TRBD1 matches at 7 bases. The CDR3 extends over 15 amino acids. J was trimmed by 3 bases and V by 5 bases; bases with no gene match: 4. Germline V gene data show CDR1 as MNHEY and CDR2 as SVGEGT.

The V call is TRBV20-1, the J call TRBJ2-3; 9 nucleotides line up with TRBD2. From germline, CDR1 is DFQATT and CDR2 SNEGSKA (reference sequence). V was pared by 2 bases and J by 6 bases, with 6 bases of the junction left unmatched. The CDR3 has 14 amino acids. For the CDR3, the DNA is TGCAGTGCTAGATCCGGACTAGCGTCGGATACGCAGTATTTT. This encodes CSARSGLASDTQYF.

This clonotype has just a few counts. The germline gene is not matched at one end of the junction; a read error may be the cause. The chain joins TRBV7-2 to TRBJ1-1, with TRBD1 matching 8 bases. CDR3 length equals 13 residues. Germline lookup yields CDR1 SGHTA and CDR2 FQGNSA. Here the CDR3 DNA reads TGTGCCAGCAGCTCCTCAGGGGGCCTAACTTATAATTTT. It is translated as CASSSSGGLTYNF.

This chain links TRBV14 with TRBJ1-6, with D tentatively TRBD1 (6 bases). Germline CDR1 and CDR2: SGHDN and FVKESK. V was pared by 3 bases and J by 8 bases, with 20 bases between. The CDR3 extends over 17 amino acids. CDR3 in DNA: TGTGCCAGCAGCCACGTCAGGGGAGGGGTAGGAGATTCACCCCTCCACTTT. Its protein is CASSHVRGGVGDSPLHF.

The chain is built from TRBV7-2 and TRBJ2-3; D not resolved. Germline V lookup: CDR1 SGHTA, CDR2 FQGNSA. V was shortened by 1 base and J by 2 bases, with 7 bases between the two germline ends. CDR3 length: 14 residues. DNA of the CDR3: TGTGCCAGCAGCTTAGTGGTGAACACAGATACGCAGTATTTT. This sequence encodes CASSLVVNTDTQYF.

The genes are TRBV5-6 and TRBJ2-5; 13 nucleotides match TRBD2. The CDR3 extends over 16 amino acids. With 1 base clipped from V and 5 bases from J, the junction kept 5 bases outside the gene matches. The germline gives CDR1 SGHDT, CDR2 YYEEEE. CDR3 bases: TGTGCCAGCAGCTTGAGGACTAGCGGGGGATTGGAGACCCAGTACTTC. Translation: CASSLRTSGGLETQYF.

This chain connects TRBV5-6 to TRBJ1-4; perhaps TRBD1 as D (5 bases). The germline CDR1 and CDR2 sequences are SGHDT and YYEEEE. V was trimmed by 2 bases and J by 7 bases, leaving 15 bases between them. This CDR3 comprises 15 residues. The CDR3 DNA is TGTGCCAGCAGCTTTCCGGGGGAAGTAGTTGAAAAACTGTTTTTT. This sequence encodes CASSFPGEVVEKLFF.

The genes are TRBV12-3 or TRBV12-4 and TRBJ2-3; a possible D gene is TRBD1 (6 bases). This CDR3 is built from 19 residues. V lost 5 bases and J 6 bases, leaving 30 bases between the germline ends. CDR3 in amino acids: CASSRQRTAVAYTVDTQYF. The DNA for the CDR3 is TGTGCCAGCAGTCGACAGCGGACAGCGGTGGCGTACACGGTGGATACGCAGTATTTT.

This chain joins TRBV6-2 or TRBV6-3 and TRBJ2-3; 12 bases are shared with TRBD1. Germline-derived CDR1 and CDR2 are MNHEY and SVGEGT. CDR3 length equals 14 residues. The trim removed 9 bases at V and 6 bases at J, leaving 7 bases unmatched. The chain's CDR3 is CASKTGQGADTQYF. As DNA, the CDR3 is TGTGCCAGTAAGACGGGACAGGGGGCTGATACGCAGTATTTT.

CDR3 protein: CASSLGSHYGYTF. CDR3 DNA sequence: TGTGCCAGCAGCTTGGGCAGCCACTATGGCTACACCTTC. The chain links TRBV5-6 to TRBJ1-2; D remains unclear. Per the germline V gene, CDR1 is SGHDT and CDR2 is YYEEEE. The V end was cut by 0 bases, the J end by 3 bases, with 6 bases between. CDR3 length equals 13 residues.

V usage is TRBV5-6 and J usage is TRBJ1-5; D remains ambiguous. Trimming removed 1 base at V and 5 bases at J, with 13 bases between. The CDR3 has 15 amino acids. The germline V gene encodes CDR1 SGHDT and CDR2 YYEEEE. CDR3 amino acids: CASSLKGSKYQPQHF. CDR3 DNA: TGTGCCAGCAGCTTGAAGGGCAGCAAATATCAGCCCCAGCATTTT. Looking up the rest from reference TRBV5-6 and TRBJ1-5 gives the full variable domain: DAGVTQSPTHLIKTRGQQVTLRCSPKSGHDTVSWYQQALGQGPQFIFQYYEEEERQRGNFPDRFSGHQFPNYSSELNVNALLLGDSALYLCASSLKGSKYQPQHFGDGTRLSIL.

This clonotype was counted ten times or more. The chain carries TRBV5-1 and TRBJ2-3, with unresolved D. This CDR3 region has 13 residues. Trimming left V 0 bases short and J 1 base short, with 3 bases between. Germline CDR1 is SGHRS and CDR2 is YFSETQ. The CDR3 sequence is CASSLERTDTQYF. The CDR3 DNA reads TGCGCCAGCAGCTTGGAGCGCACAGATACGCAGTATTTT.

The V and J genes are TRBV20-1 and TRBJ2-3; D may be TRBD1 (7 bases). Germline values: CDR1 DFQATT, CDR2 SNEGSKA (reference sequence). The CDR3 totals 15 residues. Trimming took off 3 bases at V and 3 bases at J, with 16 bases between the two ends. DNA of the CDR3: TGCAGTGCTAGTTACCAGGGGGGTGTGACAGATACGCAGTATTTT. It translates to CSASYQGGVTDTQYF.

This clonotype has just a few counts. The chain recombines TRBV7-9 with TRBJ1-3; no firm D call. Germline CDR1 SEHNR, CDR2 FQNEAQ (reference sequence). This CDR3 has 13 amino acids. Between the trimmed V and J ends, which lost 3 bases and 4 bases, there was a span of 7 bases. CDR3 DNA sequence: TGTGCCAGCAGCTTCCCGACGGGAAACACCATATATTTT. It is translated as CASSFPTGNTIYF.

This clonotype was seen a few times. The chain couples TRBV7-2 to TRBJ2-7; D is possibly TRBD1 or TRBD2 (5 bases each). Germline assignment: CDR1 SGHTA and CDR2 FQGNSA. V was clipped by 2 bases and J by 0 bases, with 11 bases between them. This CDR3 is 15 amino acids long. The CDR3 here is CASSLNPGSSYEQYV. DNA for the CDR3: TGTGCCAGCAGCTTAAACCCAGGGAGCTCCTACGAGCAGTACGTC.

In its sample, this clonotype was seen a few times. The chain is built from TRBV20-1 and TRBJ1-1; D is ambiguous. The ends were cut back, 3 bases at V and 0 bases at J, with 5 bases in the middle. Germline-derived CDR1 and CDR2 are DFQATT and SNEGSKA (reference sequence). This CDR3 is built from 12 residues. The CDR3 DNA sequence: TGCAGTGCTAGGCTCCTGAACACTGAAGCTTTCTTT. Its translation is CSARLLNTEAFF.